The rows below give T cell receptor beta chains drawn from one sample of a study of vaccination and CD4 T cells after COVID-19. Their antigens remain unidentified. TCRdb fed the PCR reads into MiXCR, producing one record per CDR3 protein. The sample gives around 10,000 distinct CDR3 sequences, about 42% of which show up once; roughly 28% is in the top ten. Specimen: CD4+ T cells from blood, cultured in vitro. All receptors come from a human donor who had recovered from COVID-19. Each CDR3 is given with its conserved first and last residue.

cdr3_length: 13
v_call: TRBV9
cdr3_aa: CASSVGPEVTQYF

cdr3_length: 15
v_call: TRBV20-1
cdr3_aa: CSARDLAGGPHEQYF

cdr3_length: 10
v_call: TRBV20-1
cdr3_aa: CSAQDEKLFF

cdr3_length: 15
v_call: TRBV6-1
cdr3_aa: CASSWTSGAYNEQFF

cdr3_length: 11
v_call: TRBV2
cdr3_aa: CASRYHYGYTF

cdr3_length: 16
v_call: TRBV5-8
cdr3_aa: CASSLRTGGSYNEQFF

cdr3_length: 18
v_call: TRBV4-1
cdr3_aa: CASRPGTSGGPLTGELFF

cdr3_length: 16
v_call: TRBV5-1
cdr3_aa: CASSLASTRLVQTQYF

cdr3_length: 15
v_call: TRBV28
cdr3_aa: CASSTPGAPNTEAFF

cdr3_length: 16
v_call: TRBV24-1
cdr3_aa: CATSDAPGQSTDTQYF

cdr3_length: 15
v_call: TRBV28
cdr3_aa: CVSSPGLTGIYGYTF

cdr3_length: 14
v_call: TRBV20-1
cdr3_aa: CSASGGRHIYGYTF

cdr3_length: 16
v_call: TRBV6-1
cdr3_aa: CASSDLTQGSGNTIYF

cdr3_length: 16
v_call: TRBV11-3
cdr3_aa: CASSRRKGQGAGELFF

cdr3_length: 16
v_call: TRBV20-1
cdr3_aa: CSALIQGAISNQPQHF

cdr3_length: 13
v_call: TRBV4-1
cdr3_aa: CASSQVSYAEAFF

cdr3_length: 13
v_call: TRBV25-1
cdr3_aa: CASSAGGPYGYTF

cdr3_length: 15
v_call: TRBV7-8
cdr3_aa: CASSQPQGSAGELFF

cdr3_length: 19
v_call: TRBV28
cdr3_aa: CASSLSLRLKAGGTDTQYF

cdr3_length: 16
v_call: TRBV6-1
cdr3_aa: CASSAAPTAQSYEQYF

cdr3_length: 15
v_call: TRBV7-2
cdr3_aa: CASSLGGTYIDEQYF

cdr3_length: 16
v_call: TRBV28
cdr3_aa: CASRGKRGTSGLEQYF

cdr3_length: 13
v_call: TRBV5-1
cdr3_aa: CASSLLRSYGYTF

cdr3_length: 14
v_call: TRBV28
cdr3_aa: CASSPGTGRSPLHF

cdr3_length: 13
v_call: TRBV29-1
cdr3_aa: CSVGLATGYEQYF

cdr3_length: 16
v_call: TRBV20-1
cdr3_aa: CSARDSWAGAPPEAFF

cdr3_length: 15
v_call: TRBV7-8
cdr3_aa: CASSLAYRGDSPLHF

cdr3_length: 14
v_call: TRBV15
cdr3_aa: CATSQGRAAYEQYF

cdr3_length: 17
v_call: TRBV6-1
cdr3_aa: CASTFGTGGSLGYGYTF

cdr3_length: 16
v_call: TRBV20-1
cdr3_aa: CSARDPNGPGNQPQHF

cdr3_length: 14
v_call: TRBV12-3/TRBV12-4
cdr3_aa: CASSPSGNTDTQYF

cdr3_length: 20
v_call: TRBV27
cdr3_aa: CASSLERPDTKGRFNSPLHF

cdr3_length: 14
v_call: TRBV10-3
cdr3_aa: CAISDGSGANVLTF

cdr3_length: 14
v_call: TRBV20-1
cdr3_aa: CSARGGRTYNEQFF

cdr3_length: 14
v_call: TRBV20-1
cdr3_aa: CSASVAGLQKTQYF

cdr3_length: 15
v_call: TRBV7-9
cdr3_aa: CASSLGWRQGYGYTF

cdr3_length: 13
v_call: TRBV27
cdr3_aa: CASRLTGSNEQYF

cdr3_length: 15
v_call: TRBV11-3
cdr3_aa: CASTKTVATNEKLFF

cdr3_length: 10
v_call: TRBV28
cdr3_aa: CASGDQPQHF

cdr3_length: 14
v_call: TRBV19
cdr3_aa: CASSITGSNQPQHF

cdr3_length: 16
v_call: TRBV20-1
cdr3_aa: CSARARTRGERETQYF

cdr3_length: 14
v_call: TRBV10-1
cdr3_aa: CASARDDLPLEQYF

cdr3_length: 15
v_call: TRBV4-1
cdr3_aa: CASTIKGDNNSPLHF

cdr3_length: 16
v_call: TRBV20-1
cdr3_aa: CSARDPSGSRDNEQFF

cdr3_length: 16
v_call: TRBV6-5
cdr3_aa: CASSYSIAGGLNEQFF

cdr3_length: 11
v_call: TRBV6-1
cdr3_aa: CASSDGGFSYF

cdr3_length: 16
v_call: TRBV7-9
cdr3_aa: CASSLGARGGKNIQYF

cdr3_length: 12
v_call: TRBV2
cdr3_aa: CASSKDRGSYTF

cdr3_length: 15
v_call: TRBV7-9
cdr3_aa: CASSLQGGWNTEAFF